The 29 T cell receptor beta chains below were found in one sample sequenced in a study of PD-L1 blockade in urothelial cancer. Sequenced by immunoSEQ multiplex PCR; TCRdb stores in-frame clones only, minus some. The data show tens of thousands of clones, around 85% seen once. Described time point: peripheral blood 6 weeks after treatment start. Specimen: PBMCs, collected around atezolizumab (anti-PD-L1) treatment. These receptors were taken from a man aged 50 or older with urothelial cancer.

This chain links TRBV10-1 with TRBJ2-3; the D gene is possibly TRBD2 (5 bases). Trimming took off 5 bases at V and 1 base at J, with 13 bases between the two ends. The CDR3 is 15 residues long. The germline gives CDR1 WNHNN, CDR2 SYGVQD (reference sequence). The CDR3 DNA follows: TGCGCCAGCAGTCCCCGGGAAGAGGGCACAGATACGCAGTATTTT. Its translation: CASSPREEGTDTQYF.

This rearrangement joins TRBV19 to TRBJ2-2; D remains unclear. Trimming stripped 5 bases from V and 0 bases from J, with 10 bases between. The CDR3 spans 15 residues. From germline, CDR1 is LNHDA and CDR2 SQIVND (reference sequence). For the CDR3, the DNA is TGTGCCAGTAGTTCGAAGAGCGCGAACACCGGGGAGCTGTTTTTT. Its translation: CASSSKSANTGELFF.

V and J are TRBV9 and TRBJ1-4; 11 bases are a match to TRBD1. Germline V gene data show CDR1 as SGDLS and CDR2 as YYNGEE. CDR3 length equals 16 residues. V shed 4 bases and J 0 bases; nucleotides not matched to a gene: 2. This CDR3 reads CASSPGQGATNEKLFF. The CDR3, as DNA: TGTGCCAGCAGCCCGGGACAGGGGGCAACTAATGAAAAACTGTTTTTT.

This chain joins TRBV11-2 and TRBJ2-7, with a weak D call TRBD2 (7 bases). Germline lookup yields CDR1 SGHAT and CDR2 FQNNGV. Trimming took 2 bases from V and 0 from J, leaving 11 bases between them. This CDR3 is built from 15 residues. The CDR3 sequence: CASSLRGGFSYEQYF. The CDR3 nucleotides read TGTGCCAGCAGCTTAAGGGGGGGATTCTCCTACGAGCAGTACTTC.

The chain recombines TRBV2 with TRBJ2-2, with TRBD1 matching 9 bases. This CDR3 has 14 residues. Unmatched junction bases numbered 9, after V lost 11 bases and J lost 5 bases. CDR1 is SNHLY, CDR2 FYNNEI, per germline. The CDR3 coding sequence is TGTGCCGGCAACAGGGGGCTGGGAACCGGGGAGCTGTTTTTT. It translates to CAGNRGLGTGELFF. Combining the CDR3 with reference TRBV2 and TRBJ2-2 gives the whole variable domain EPEVTQTPSHQVTQMGQEVILRCVPISNHLYFYWYRQILGQKVEFLVSFYNNEISEKSEIFDDQFSVERPDGSNFTLKIRSTKLEDSAMYFCAGNRGLGTGELFFGEGSRLTVL.

Regarding this clone: The sample has other DNA sequences that encode this CDR3 too. The chain carries TRBV5-1 and TRBJ2-5, with TRBD2 matching 9 bases. V was clipped by 4 bases and J by 5 bases; unmatched bases: 9. Germline V CDR1 and CDR2: SGHRS, YFSETQ. The CDR3 spans 15 residues. The CDR3 nucleotides read TGCGCCAGCAGCCGGGGTAGCGGGGGACGGGAGACCCAGTACTTC. It translates to CASSRGSGGRETQYF.

Relative to its sample, this clone is medium-sized. The J gene is TRBJ1-5, the V gene TRBV5-3, with 9 bases that match TRBD1. TRBV5-3 is flagged as an ORF with uncertain function. CDR3 length: 16 amino acids. The V segment lost 5 bases and the J segment 6 bases; nucleotides outside the gene matches: 12. The CDR3 region has the DNA TGTGCCAGAAGTTTTCCGGGACAGGGAAAAGGTCAGCCCCAGCATTTT. This gives the protein CARSFPGQGKGQPQHF.

The V call is TRBV2, the J call TRBJ1-4, with D possibly TRBD1 on 6 matching bases. The CDR3 consists of 14 residues. V shed 5 bases and J shed 10 bases, with 17 bases lying between them. Germline CDR1 and CDR2: SNHLY and FYNNEI. The CDR3 region is CASSTQGHSGKLFF. CDR3 nucleotides: TGTGCCAGCAGTACACAGGGACATTCTGGAAAACTGTTTTTT.

The chain couples TRBV15 to TRBJ1-4; D unclear. The CDR3 is 15 residues long. The V and J ends lost 3 bases and 5 bases respectively, with 13 bases between them. CDR1 and CDR2 (germline): LNHNV, YYDKDF (reference sequence). The CDR3 coding sequence is TGTGCCACCAGCAGGTCCGGGGTAACCAATGAAAAACTGTTTTTT. Its translation: CATSRSGVTNEKLFF.

This chain links TRBV9 with TRBJ2-7, with D maybe TRBD1 (7 bases). Germline V CDR1 and CDR2: SGDLS, YYNGEE. The CDR3 contains 20 residues. Trimming stripped 4 bases from V and 5 bases from J, with 34 bases between. CDR3 DNA sequence: TGTGCCAGCAGCCACCCAGGGGGGAAACCCGAAGGAGGAAAGCGGGACGAGCAGTACTTC. It specifies CASSHPGGKPEGGKRDEQYF.

The chain combines TRBV4-3 with TRBJ1-3; a weak D match, TRBD1 (6 bases). Germline CDR1 reads LGHNA; CDR2 reads YSLEER. V lost 0 bases, J lost 3 bases, and 12 bases lay in between. The CDR3 loop spans 16 amino acids. The CDR3 region is CASSQDPGVGGNTIYF. The CDR3 region has the DNA TGCGCCAGCAGCCAAGATCCAGGGGTTGGTGGAAACACCATATATTTT.

The genes are TRBV7-2 and TRBJ2-1; possibly TRBD2 for D (6 bases). The germline V and J ends were trimmed by 5 bases and 4 bases, with 15 bases remaining between them. Germline V lookup: CDR1 SGHTA, CDR2 FQGNSA. This CDR3 has 15 residues. This CDR3 reads CASSPRGILYNEQFF. CDR3 nucleotides: TGTGCCAGCAGCCCTCGGGGGATTTTATACAATGAGCAGTTCTTC.

The J gene is TRBJ1-3, the V gene TRBV25-1, with D tentatively TRBD1 (6 bases). Germline CDR1 reads MGHDK; CDR2 reads SYGVNS. The CDR3 sequence is 17 residues long. Between the trimmed V and J ends, which lost 7 bases and 4 bases, there was a span of 23 bases. This CDR3 is CASTNFRGKGKGNTIYF. The CDR3 bases are TGTGCCAGCACCAACTTCAGGGGAAAGGGGAAAGGAAACACCATATATTTT.

V gene TRBV10-3 combines with J gene TRBJ2-1; 10 nucleotides agree with TRBD2. Germline assignment: CDR1 ENHRY and CDR2 SYGVKD. CDR3 length: 16 residues. The junction had 10 bases not matched to a gene; V was cut back by 5 bases and J by 6 bases. CDR3 region: CAISLAGGQPPNEQFF. DNA of the CDR3: TGTGCCATCAGTTTAGCGGGGGGACAGCCTCCCAATGAGCAGTTCTTC.

The CDR3: CASSSLAGPQGEQFF. The CDR3 region has the DNA TGTGCCAGCAGCTCGCTAGCGGGGCCGCAGGGTGAGCAGTTCTTC. The rearrangement links TRBV9 to TRBJ2-1; 9 bases agree with TRBD2. V shed 4 bases, J shed 9 bases, and the junction held 11 bases outside the gene matches. Germline CDR1 reads SGDLS; CDR2 reads YYNGEE. The CDR3 sequence is 15 residues long.

The rearrangement joins TRBV11-1 to TRBJ2-3; D may be TRBD1 (5 bases). The CDR3 extends over 15 amino acids. Between the trimmed V and J ends, which lost 4 bases and 0 bases, there was a span of 11 bases. Germline CDR1 SGHAT, CDR2 FQDESV (reference sequence). The chain's CDR3 is CASSSGDSSTDTQYF. DNA for the CDR3: TGTGCCAGCAGCTCCGGCGACAGTAGCACAGATACGCAGTATTTT.

J is TRBJ1-1 and V is TRBV19; D unresolved. The CDR3 totals 12 residues. Germline CDR1 is LNHDA and CDR2 is SQIVND (reference sequence). Trimming removed 7 bases from V and 2 bases from J, with 8 bases in between. The CDR3 spells CASMGSNTEAFF. CDR3 DNA: TGTGCCAGTATGGGGAGTAACACTGAAGCTTTCTTT.

The chain couples TRBV14 to TRBJ2-1, with 8 positions matching TRBD1. V trimming: 6 bases; J trimming: 1 base; junction bases outside the gene matches: 2. Germline values: CDR1 SGHDN, CDR2 FVKESK. The CDR3 has 14 residues. The chain's CDR3 is CASRTGGSYNEQFF. The CDR3 DNA follows: TGTGCCAGCAGAACAGGGGGGTCCTACAATGAGCAGTTCTTC.

This clone was seen only once. The chain uses TRBV18 and TRBJ2-1; possibly TRBD1 for D (6 bases). There are 16 residues in the CDR3. Per germline, CDR1 KGHSH and CDR2 LQKENI. V lost 0 bases and J lost 5, with 14 bases in between. Here the CDR3 reads CASSPPRQGRDNEQFF. CDR3 nucleotides: TGTGCCAGCTCACCACCTAGGCAGGGGCGCGACAATGAGCAGTTCTTC.

The V and J genes are TRBV9 and TRBJ2-3; a weak D match, TRBD1 (6 bases). The V gene's germline CDR1 is SGDLS and CDR2 YYNGEE. Trimming cost V 6 bases and J 2 bases, with 13 bases left between them. This CDR3 has 14 amino acids. CDR3 in amino acids: CASTRQGHTDTQYF. The CDR3 coding sequence is TGTGCCAGCACCCGCCAGGGGCACACAGATACGCAGTATTTT.

The chain is built from TRBV19 and TRBJ2-3; TRBD1 is a possible D gene (7 bases). The CDR3 loop spans 17 amino acids. Trimming cost V 5 bases and J 0 bases, with 18 bases left between them. CDR1 and CDR2 (germline): LNHDA, SQIVND (reference sequence). The chain's CDR3 is CASSAGQLNPSTDTQYF. The CDR3 region has the DNA TGTGCCAGTAGTGCGGGACAGCTTAACCCTAGCACAGATACGCAGTATTTT.

The chain employs TRBV6-5 and TRBJ1-5; D gene uncertain. The CDR3 loop spans 14 amino acids. Trimming shortened V by 6 bases and J by 0 bases, and 9 bases separated the two germline ends. The V gene's germline CDR1 is MNHEY and CDR2 SVGAGI. CDR3: CASSLDYSNQPQHF. The DNA for the CDR3 is TGTGCCAGCAGCCTGGACTATAGCAATCAGCCCCAGCATTTT.

This clone was seen a single time. The chain combines TRBV19 with TRBJ2-7; D unresolved. The V gene lost 7 bases and the J gene lost 0 bases, with 10 bases spanning the gap. The CDR3 loop spans 13 amino acids. Germline CDR1 reads LNHDA; CDR2 reads SQIVND (reference sequence). The CDR3 protein is CASTAAPSYEQYF. CDR3 nucleotide sequence: TGTGCCAGTACCGCGGCCCCCTCCTACGAGCAGTACTTC.

This chain uses TRBV28 with TRBJ1-1; 7 positions match TRBD1. The germline V gene has CDR1 MDHEN and CDR2 SYDVKM. V shed 8 bases and J 0 bases; nucleotides not matched to a gene: 15. The CDR3 totals 17 residues. CDR3 loop: CASRTGTDLIMNTEAFF. In nucleotides, the CDR3 is TGTGCCAGCCGAACCGGGACAGATCTTATTATGAACACTGAAGCTTTCTTT.

The rearrangement links TRBV4-3 to TRBJ2-5; D unresolved. Germline-derived CDR1 and CDR2 are LGHNA and YSLEER. Trimming shortened V by 0 bases and J by 1 base, and 9 bases separated the two germline ends. This CDR3 has 15 residues. CDR3 in amino acids: CASSQDPHSQETQYF. CDR3 DNA sequence: TGCGCCAGCAGCCAAGACCCCCACAGCCAAGAGACCCAGTACTTC.

This chain joins TRBV7-2 and TRBJ2-7; 14 bases are a match to TRBD2. Germline assignment: CDR1 SGHTA and CDR2 FQGNSA. Trimming at V came to 5 bases and at J to 2 bases, leaving 11 bases not matched to a gene. The CDR3 extends over 18 amino acids. Here the CDR3 reads CASSIRPLTSGRAYEQYF. The CDR3 coding sequence is TGTGCCAGCAGCATTCGACCCCTGACTAGCGGGAGGGCCTACGAGCAGTACTTC.

The chain joins TRBV9 to TRBJ2-3, with D maybe TRBD1 (6 bases). The CDR3 sequence is 16 residues long. V was cut by 0 bases and J by 2 bases, with 13 bases left in between. Germline V gene lookup returns CDR1 SGDLS and CDR2 YYNGEE. The CDR3 sequence: CASSVGTTGFTDTQYF. The CDR3 DNA reads as TGTGCCAGCAGCGTAGGCACGACAGGATTCACAGATACGCAGTATTTT.

This sequence joins TRBV27 and TRBJ2-3; TRBD2 aligns across 9 bases. Germline V gene lookup returns CDR1 MNHEY and CDR2 SMNVEV (reference sequence). V lost 2 bases to trimming and J lost 4 bases; unmatched junction nucleotides: 4. The CDR3 loop spans 15 amino acids. Here the CDR3 reads CASSLGLAGSDTQYF. The CDR3 DNA reads as TGTGCCAGCAGTTTAGGTCTAGCGGGGTCAGATACGCAGTATTTT.

V gene TRBV4-1 combines with J gene TRBJ2-7, with 9 positions matching TRBD1. Trimming at V came to 5 bases and at J to 2 bases, leaving 7 bases not matched to a gene. Germline V lookup: CDR1 MGHRA, CDR2 YSYEKL. CDR3 length equals 15 residues. CDR3 protein: CASSYTGTGTYEQYF. The CDR3 DNA reads TGCGCCAGCAGCTACACCGGGACAGGGACCTACGAGCAGTACTTC.